These 22 T cell receptor beta chains were sequenced from one sample in a study of blood T cell repertoires in COVID-19. Only in-frame clones appear in the TCRdb table, and some are missing; sequencing was by immunoSEQ multiplex PCR. The sample yields 90,000 to 120,000 clones, roughly 72% seen once. The sequencing input was peripheral blood. The receptor set was obtained from an elderly man with acute or convalescent COVID-19.

The chain has TRBV21-1 and TRBJ1-2; the D segment call TRBD1 is taken from the table without a DNA check. TRBV21-1 is tagged as a pseudogene. The CDR3 has 21 amino acids. The CDR3 DNA reads TGTGCCAGCAGCAAAGCTCGCAGCCAGGGATTTATTTTAGGATATAACTATGGCTACACCTTC. This codes for CASSKARSQGFILGYNYGYTF.

V usage is TRBV5-1 and J usage is TRBJ1-6; D gene unclear. V lost 5 bases and J lost 10, with 16 bases in between. CDR1 is SGHRS, CDR2 YFSETQ, per germline. The CDR3 contains 14 residues. The CDR3 protein is CASRPGNSGSPLHF. In nucleotides, the CDR3 is TGCGCCAGCAGGCCCGGAAACTCAGGCTCACCCCTCCACTTT.

This chain joins TRBV6-5 and TRBJ2-5; 7 nucleotides line up with TRBD1. CDR1 and CDR2 from the germline V gene are MNHEY and SVGAGI. This CDR3 is 15 amino acids long. J gave up 2 bases and V 6 bases, and 9 bases lay outside the gene matches. CDR3 DNA: TGTGCCAGCAGCTCAGGACAGGATCGACAAGAGACCCAGTACTTC. It codes for CASSSGQDRQETQYF.

This chain uses TRBV7-2 with TRBJ2-5; 9 nucleotides agree with TRBD2. The germline CDR1 and CDR2 sequences are SGHTA and FQGNSA. Trimming at V came to 1 base and at J to 1 base, leaving 10 bases not matched to a gene. This CDR3 contains 18 residues. The CDR3 sequence is CASSLGGIAGAIQETQYF. The CDR3 DNA reads TGTGCCAGCAGCTTAGGCGGGATAGCGGGAGCAATCCAAGAGACCCAGTACTTC.

About this clone itself: At one boundary the junction diverges from the germline segment, which might be a read error. Other DNA sequences in this sample translate to the same CDR3. J is TRBJ2-3 and V is TRBV4-3, with 8 bases that match TRBD1. Germline lookup yields CDR1 LGHNA and CDR2 YSLEER. The CDR3 is 16 residues long. The CDR3 sequence is CASSQVPGQGADTQYF. The CDR3, as DNA: TGCGCTAGCAGCCAAGTTCCCGGACAGGGAGCAGATACGCAGTATTTT.

The J gene is TRBJ2-7, the V gene TRBV20-1; D remains unclear. The CDR3 extends over 13 amino acids. Trimming removed 3 bases from V and 0 bases from J, with 9 bases in between. Germline loops: CDR1 DFQATT, CDR2 SNEGSKA (reference sequence). The CDR3 DNA reads TGCAGTGCTAGTCGTGGCCACTCCTACGAGCAGTACTTC. Translation gives CSASRGHSYEQYF.

This clone appeared a few times. This chain uses TRBV20-1 with TRBJ1-2; D is undetermined. The V end was cut by 3 bases, the J end by 6 bases, with 11 bases between. Germline V gene lookup returns CDR1 DFQATT and CDR2 SNEGSKA (reference sequence). The length of the CDR3 is 12 residues. The CDR3 DNA is TGCAGTGCTAGTGGTTCTCGGGATGGCTACACCTTC. Translating gives CSASGSRDGYTF.

This chain links TRBV15 with TRBJ2-1; TRBD1 matches 7 bases. The germline gives CDR1 LNHNV, CDR2 YYDKDF (reference sequence). The V segment lost 5 bases and the J segment 8 bases; nucleotides outside the gene matches: 12. The CDR3 consists of 15 residues. The CDR3 loop reads CATSRREDRRYEQFF. CDR3 nucleotides: TGTGCCACCAGCCGCCGAGAGGACAGGAGGTATGAGCAGTTCTTC.

The chain combines TRBV7-6 with TRBJ2-3; D may be TRBD2 (5 bases). V lost 2 bases to trimming and J lost 2 bases, with 14 bases between them. Per the germline V gene, CDR1 is SGHVS and CDR2 is FNYEAQ. The CDR3 runs to 16 residues. The CDR3 nucleotides are TGTGCCAGCAGCTTATCTAGCCGTAACCCCACAGATACGCAGTATTTT. Its protein product is CASSLSSRNPTDTQYF. The complete variable domain, with remaining parts taken from reference TRBV7-6 and TRBJ2-3, reads GAGVSQSPRYKVTKRGQDVALRCDPISGHVSLYWYRQALGQGPEFLTYFNYEAQQDKSGLPNDRFSAERPEGSISTLTIQRTEQRDSAMYRCASSLSSRNPTDTQYFGPGTRLTVL.

The chain combines TRBV10-3 with TRBJ1-1; TRBD1 might be the D (5 bases). The germline V gene encodes CDR1 ENHRY and CDR2 SYGVKD. Trimming took 6 bases from V and 1 from J, leaving 9 bases between them. This CDR3 region has 13 residues. CDR3 DNA sequence: TGTGCCATCAGGGTCGGACAGAACACTGAAGCTTTCTTT. Residues: CAIRVGQNTEAFF.

The chain is built from TRBV6-5 and TRBJ2-1; D is undetermined. This CDR3 has 14 amino acids. The V end lost 10 bases, the J end lost 3 bases, and 16 bases lay between the germline ends. Per germline, CDR1 MNHEY and CDR2 SVGAGI. CDR3 nucleotide sequence: TGTGCCACTCAGGCTGGTGAATACTACAATGAGCAGTTCTTC. Translated: CATQAGEYYNEQFF.

In this sample, this clone turned up a few times. V is TRBV30 and J is TRBJ1-1; D perhaps matches TRBD1 (6 bases). The CDR3 spans 13 residues. Per germline, CDR1 GTSNPN and CDR2 SVGIG (reference sequence). Trimming removed 2 bases from V and 7 bases from J, with 14 bases in between. In DNA form, the CDR3 reads TGTGCCTGGAGTCCGTCCACAGGGCGTGAAGCTTTCTTT. Protein sequence: CAWSPSTGREAFF. The full variable domain, its missing parts supplied by reference TRBV30 and TRBJ1-1, is SQTIHQWPATLVQPVGSPLSLECTVEGTSNPNLYWYRQAAGRGLQLLFYSVGIGQISSEVPQNLSASRPQDRQFILSSKKLLLSDSGFYLCAWSPSTGREAFFGQGTRLTVV.

This sequence joins TRBV7-2 and TRBJ1-6, with D perhaps matching TRBD1 (6 bases). The CDR3 is made up of 14 amino acids. V was cut by 4 bases and J by 7 bases, with 11 bases left in between. The germline gives CDR1 SGHTA, CDR2 FQGNSA. DNA of the CDR3: TGTGCCAGCAGCTACAGGGTTGAGAATTCACCCCTCCACTTT. This sequence encodes CASSYRVENSPLHF.

The chain couples TRBV14 to TRBJ2-7, with 14 bases matching TRBD2. J was trimmed by 3 bases and V by 1 base; bases with no gene match: 2. Germline CDR1 is SGHDN and CDR2 is FVKESK. CDR3 length equals 16 residues. The DNA for the CDR3 is TGTGCCAGCAGCCAAGGACTAGCGGGAGGGGGCTACGAGCAGTACTTC. This codes for CASSQGLAGGGYEQYF.

In this sample, this clone turned up a few times. This chain uses TRBV12-3 or TRBV12-4 with TRBJ2-7; weak D call: TRBD2 (6 bases). This CDR3 comprises 12 residues. V was shortened by 2 bases and J by 9 bases, with 11 bases between the two germline ends. The CDR3, as DNA: TGTGCCAGCAGTTTAAGGGACGGGGGGCAGTACTTC. Amino acids: CASSLRDGGQYF.

This clone occurred a few times. The chain has TRBV7-8 and TRBJ2-5, with TRBD2 matching over 14 bases. Germline CDR1 and CDR2: SGHVS and FQNEAQ. This CDR3 is 19 amino acids long. After removal of 5 bases from V and 5 bases from J, the junction contained 16 bases not matched to a gene. In DNA form, the CDR3 reads TGTGCCAGCAGCGCCTCAGGACTAGCGGGAGGCCACCGGGGGGAGACCCAGTACTTC. The encoded protein is CASSASGLAGGHRGETQYF.

The gene calls are TRBV7-8 and TRBJ2-1; tentatively, D is TRBD2 (5 bases). This CDR3 contains 13 residues. Trimming took 5 bases from V and 9 from J, leaving 14 bases between them. The germline V gene has CDR1 SGHVS and CDR2 FQNEAQ. CDR3 amino acids: CASSLGVAGEQFF. The CDR3, as DNA: TGTGCCAGCAGCCTGGGAGTGGCTGGTGAGCAGTTCTTC.

A few counts support this clone. This chain connects TRBV6-5 to TRBJ1-5; TRBD1 matches 8 bases. Trimming at V came to 6 bases and at J to 7 bases, leaving 11 bases not matched to a gene. The CDR3 is 15 amino acids. Looked up from germline, CDR1 is MNHEY and CDR2 is SVGAGI. The CDR3 coding sequence is TGTGCCAGCAGGGCAGGACAGGGAAGTGCCCAGCCCCAGCATTTT. Translated: CASRAGQGSAQPQHF.

This rearrangement joins TRBV28 to TRBJ1-3, with D hard to call. CDR1 and CDR2 from the germline V gene are MDHEN and SYDVKM. The CDR3 is made up of 13 amino acids. V was clipped by 7 bases and J by 0 bases, with 7 bases between them. CDR3 sequence: CASTLNSGNTIYF. DNA of the CDR3: TGTGCCAGCACTCTAAACTCTGGAAACACCATATATTTT.

This clone came up a few times. The V and J genes are TRBV27 and TRBJ2-1; D may be TRBD2 (5 bases). The CDR3 has 12 amino acids. Germline assignment: CDR1 MNHEY and CDR2 SMNVEV (reference sequence). V was pared by 5 bases and J by 9 bases, with 11 bases between. The DNA for the CDR3 is TGTGCCAGCAGTCGGAGGATGGCTGAGCAGTTCTTC. Translated, it gives CASSRRMAEQFF.

The rearrangement joins TRBV21-1 to TRBJ2-5; TRBD1 reflects the table's D call only, with no check against the DNA. TRBV21-1 constitutes a pseudogene. The CDR3 runs to 13 residues. The CDR3 is CASSLSGLETQYF. The CDR3 DNA reads TGTGCCAGCAGCTTGTCAGGGCTAGAGACCCAGTACTTC.

The V gene is TRBV11-2, the J gene TRBJ1-1, with D unclear. Trimming removed 3 bases at V and 4 bases at J, with 12 bases between. The CDR3 is made up of 14 amino acids. The V gene's germline CDR1 is SGHAT and CDR2 FQNNGV. The CDR3, as DNA: TGTGCCAGCAGCTTTCGACAAGACGGCACTGAAGCTTTCTTT. This codes for CASSFRQDGTEAFF.